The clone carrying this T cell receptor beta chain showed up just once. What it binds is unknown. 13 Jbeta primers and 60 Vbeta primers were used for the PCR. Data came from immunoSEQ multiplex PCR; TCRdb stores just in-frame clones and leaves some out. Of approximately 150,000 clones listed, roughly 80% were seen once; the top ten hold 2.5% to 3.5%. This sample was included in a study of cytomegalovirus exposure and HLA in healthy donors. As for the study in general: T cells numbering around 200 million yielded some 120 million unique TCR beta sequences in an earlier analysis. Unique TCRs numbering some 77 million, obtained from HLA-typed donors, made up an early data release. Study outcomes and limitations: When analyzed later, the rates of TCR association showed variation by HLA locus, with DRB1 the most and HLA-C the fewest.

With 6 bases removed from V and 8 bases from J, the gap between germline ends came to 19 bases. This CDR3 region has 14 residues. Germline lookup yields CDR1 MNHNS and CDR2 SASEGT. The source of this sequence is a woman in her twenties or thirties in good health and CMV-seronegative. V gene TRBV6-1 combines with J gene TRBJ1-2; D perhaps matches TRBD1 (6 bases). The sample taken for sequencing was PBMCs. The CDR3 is CASRSRQAPGGYTF. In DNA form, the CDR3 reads TGTGCCAGCAGATCGAGACAGGCACCGGGGGGCTACACCTTC.